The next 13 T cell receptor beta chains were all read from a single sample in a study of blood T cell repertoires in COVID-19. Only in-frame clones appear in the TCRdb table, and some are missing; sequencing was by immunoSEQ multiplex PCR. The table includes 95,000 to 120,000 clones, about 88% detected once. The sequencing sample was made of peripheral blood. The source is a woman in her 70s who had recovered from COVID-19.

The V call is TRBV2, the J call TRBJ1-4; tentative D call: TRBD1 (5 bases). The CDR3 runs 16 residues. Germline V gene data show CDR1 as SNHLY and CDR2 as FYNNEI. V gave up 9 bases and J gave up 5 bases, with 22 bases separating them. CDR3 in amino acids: CASAPRAQGLNEKLFF. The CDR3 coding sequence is TGTGCCAGTGCTCCACGCGCGCAGGGACTAAATGAAAAACTGTTTTTT. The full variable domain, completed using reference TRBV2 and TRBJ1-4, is EPEVTQTPSHQVTQMGQEVILRCVPISNHLYFYWYRQILGQKVEFLVSFYNNEISEKSEIFDDQFSVERPDGSNFTLKIRSTKLEDSAMYFCASAPRAQGLNEKLFFGSGTQLSVL.

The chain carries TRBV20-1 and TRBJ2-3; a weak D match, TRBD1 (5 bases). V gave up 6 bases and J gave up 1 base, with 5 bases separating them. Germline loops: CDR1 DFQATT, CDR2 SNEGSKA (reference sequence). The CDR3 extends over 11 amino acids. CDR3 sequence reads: CSARGTDTQYF. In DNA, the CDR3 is TGCAGTGCCAGGGGCACAGATACGCAGTATTTT.

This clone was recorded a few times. CDR3 bases: TGTGCCAGCAGGATACTAGGGACAACGACAGGGGATTCACCCCTCCACTTT. Protein product: CASRILGTTTGDSPLHF. The chain has TRBV27 and TRBJ1-6; TRBD1 matches at 8 bases. V dropped 6 bases and J dropped 8; count of bases not matched to a gene: 15. The CDR3 loop spans 17 amino acids. CDR1 is MNHEY and CDR2 is SMNVEV in the germline V gene (reference sequence).

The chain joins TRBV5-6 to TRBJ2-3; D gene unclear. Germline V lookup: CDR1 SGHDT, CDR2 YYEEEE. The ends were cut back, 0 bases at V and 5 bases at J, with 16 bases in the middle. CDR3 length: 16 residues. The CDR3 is CASSLASPPAVDTQYF. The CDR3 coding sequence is TGTGCCAGCAGCTTGGCCAGCCCTCCGGCGGTAGATACGCAGTATTTT.

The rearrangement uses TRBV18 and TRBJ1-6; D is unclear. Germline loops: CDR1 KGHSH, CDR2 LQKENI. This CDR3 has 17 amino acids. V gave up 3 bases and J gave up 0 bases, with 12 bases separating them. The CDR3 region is CASSPSQESSYNSPLHF. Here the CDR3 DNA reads TGTGCCAGCTCACCTTCCCAGGAATCCTCCTATAATTCACCCCTCCACTTT. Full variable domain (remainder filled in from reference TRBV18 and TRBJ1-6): NAGVMQNPRHLVRRRGQEARLRCSPMKGHSHVYWYRQLPEEGLKFMVYLQKENIIDESGMPKERFSAEFPKEGPSILRIQQVVRGDSAAYFCASSPSQESSYNSPLHFGNGTRLTVT.

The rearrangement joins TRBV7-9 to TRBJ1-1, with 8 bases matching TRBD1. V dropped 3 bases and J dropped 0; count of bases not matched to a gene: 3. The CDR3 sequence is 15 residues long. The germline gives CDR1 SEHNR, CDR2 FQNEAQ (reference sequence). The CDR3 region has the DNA TGTGCCAGCAGCTTCCGACAGGGGTTGAACACTGAAGCTTTCTTT. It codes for CASSFRQGLNTEAFF.

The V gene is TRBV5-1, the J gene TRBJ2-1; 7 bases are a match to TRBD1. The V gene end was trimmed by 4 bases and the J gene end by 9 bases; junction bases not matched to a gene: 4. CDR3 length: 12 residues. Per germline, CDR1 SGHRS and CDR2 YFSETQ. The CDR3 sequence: CASSQGQPEQFF. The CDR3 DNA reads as TGCGCCAGCAGCCAGGGACAGCCTGAGCAGTTCTTC.

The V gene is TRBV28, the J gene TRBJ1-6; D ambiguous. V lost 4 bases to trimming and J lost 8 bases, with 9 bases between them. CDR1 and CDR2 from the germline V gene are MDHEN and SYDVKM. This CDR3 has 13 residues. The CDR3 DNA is TGTGCCAGCAGTTCGGTGTACGATTCACCCCTCCACTTT. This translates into CASSSVYDSPLHF.

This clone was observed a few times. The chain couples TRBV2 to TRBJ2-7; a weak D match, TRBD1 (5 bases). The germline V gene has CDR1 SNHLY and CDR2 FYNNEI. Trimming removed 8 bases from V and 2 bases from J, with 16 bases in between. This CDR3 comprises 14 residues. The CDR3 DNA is TGTGCCAGCTGGGGCGATACCAGTCCCTACGAGCAGTACTTC. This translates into CASWGDTSPYEQYF.

CDR3 sequence (DNA): TGTGCCAGCAGTGAAGGTTGGACATCGAACACTGAAGCTTTCTTT. Encoded protein: CASSEGWTSNTEAFF. The V gene is TRBV6-1, the J gene TRBJ1-1; D may be TRBD1 (5 bases). The CDR3 contains 15 residues. V was pared by 1 base and J by 1 base, with 10 bases between. Germline V gene lookup returns CDR1 MNHNS and CDR2 SASEGT.

CDR3 protein: CAISETQGVEAFF. The CDR3 nucleotides are TGTGCCATCAGTGAAACACAGGGGGTTGAAGCTTTCTTT. The chain recombines TRBV10-3 with TRBJ1-1, with 8 bases lining up with TRBD1. CDR1 is ENHRY, CDR2 SYGVKD, per germline. The CDR3 has 13 residues. The V and J ends lost 3 bases and 7 bases, in that order; junction bases with no gene match: 4.

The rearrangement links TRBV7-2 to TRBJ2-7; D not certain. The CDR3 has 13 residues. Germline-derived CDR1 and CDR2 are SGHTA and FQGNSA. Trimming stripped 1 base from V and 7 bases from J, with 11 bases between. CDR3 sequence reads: CASSLVPAWEQYF. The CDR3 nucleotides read TGTGCCAGCAGCTTAGTCCCCGCGTGGGAGCAGTACTTC.

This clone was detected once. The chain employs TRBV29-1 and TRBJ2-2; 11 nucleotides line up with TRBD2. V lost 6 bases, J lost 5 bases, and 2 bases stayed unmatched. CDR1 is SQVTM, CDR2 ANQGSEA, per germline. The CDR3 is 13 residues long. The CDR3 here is CSVSSGGTGELFF. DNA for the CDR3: TGCAGCGTCTCTAGCGGGGGGACCGGGGAGCTGTTTTTT.